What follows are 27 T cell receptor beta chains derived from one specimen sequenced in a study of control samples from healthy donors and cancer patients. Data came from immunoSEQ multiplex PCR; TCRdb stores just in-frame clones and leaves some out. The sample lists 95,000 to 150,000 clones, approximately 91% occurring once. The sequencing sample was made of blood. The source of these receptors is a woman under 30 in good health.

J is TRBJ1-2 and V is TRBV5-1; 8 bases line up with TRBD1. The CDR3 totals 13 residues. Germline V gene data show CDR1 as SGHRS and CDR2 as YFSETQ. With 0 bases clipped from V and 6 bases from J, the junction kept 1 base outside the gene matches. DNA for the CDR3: TGCGCCAGCAGCTTGGACAGGGGGGATGGCTACACCTTC. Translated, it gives CASSLDRGDGYTF.

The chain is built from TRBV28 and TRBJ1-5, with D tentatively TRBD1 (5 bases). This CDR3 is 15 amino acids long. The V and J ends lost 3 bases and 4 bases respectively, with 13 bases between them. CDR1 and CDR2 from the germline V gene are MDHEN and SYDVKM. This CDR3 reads CASSFGHGGNQPQHF. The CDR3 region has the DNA TGTGCCAGCAGTTTCGGCCACGGGGGGAATCAGCCCCAGCATTTT. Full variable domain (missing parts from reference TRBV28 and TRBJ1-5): DVKVTQSSRYLVKRTGEKVFLECVQDMDHENMFWYRQDPGLGLRLIYFSYDVKMKEKGDIPEGYSVSREKKERFSLILESASTNQTSMYLCASSFGHGGNQPQHFGDGTRLSIL.

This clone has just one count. The DNA for the CDR3 is TGTGCCAGCAACCCGACAGTATCGAGCTCCTACGAGCAGTACTTC. Encoded protein: CASNPTVSSSYEQYF. This chain connects TRBV6-5 to TRBJ2-7, with D possibly matching TRBD1 (5 bases). Trimming took 7 bases from V and 0 from J, leaving 16 bases between them. This CDR3 has 15 residues. CDR1 and CDR2 from the germline V gene are MNHEY and SVGAGI.

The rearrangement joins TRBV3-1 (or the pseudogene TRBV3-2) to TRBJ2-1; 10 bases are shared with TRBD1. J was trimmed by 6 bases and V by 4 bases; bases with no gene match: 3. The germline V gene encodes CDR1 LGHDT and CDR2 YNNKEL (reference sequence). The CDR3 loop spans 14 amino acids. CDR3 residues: CASSPRDRGNEQFF. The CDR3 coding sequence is TGTGCCAGCAGCCCCCGGGACAGGGGCAATGAGCAGTTCTTC.

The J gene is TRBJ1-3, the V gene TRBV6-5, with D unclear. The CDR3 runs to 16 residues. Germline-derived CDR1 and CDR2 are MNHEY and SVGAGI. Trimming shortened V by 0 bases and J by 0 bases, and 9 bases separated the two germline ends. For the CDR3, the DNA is TGTGCCAGCAGTTACTCAGGGAGCTTCTCTGGAAACACCATATATTTT. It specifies CASSYSGSFSGNTIYF.

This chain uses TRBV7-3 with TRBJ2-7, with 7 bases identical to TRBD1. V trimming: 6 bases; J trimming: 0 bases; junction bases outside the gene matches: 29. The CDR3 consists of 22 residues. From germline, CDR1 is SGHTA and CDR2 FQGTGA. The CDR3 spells CASSSRGQGFFRYPSGSYEQYF. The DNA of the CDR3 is TGTGCCAGCAGTTCAAGGGGGCAGGGTTTTTTTCGGTATCCTTCTGGCTCCTACGAGCAGTACTTC.

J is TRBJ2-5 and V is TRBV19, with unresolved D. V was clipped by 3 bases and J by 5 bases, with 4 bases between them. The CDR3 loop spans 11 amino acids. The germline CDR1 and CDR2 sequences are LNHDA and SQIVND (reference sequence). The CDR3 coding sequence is TGTGCCAGTAGTATGCGCGAGACCCAGTACTTC. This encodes CASSMRETQYF.

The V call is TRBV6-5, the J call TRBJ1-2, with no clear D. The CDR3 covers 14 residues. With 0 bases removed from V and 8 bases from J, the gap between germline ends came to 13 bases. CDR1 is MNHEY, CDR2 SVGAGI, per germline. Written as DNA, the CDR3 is TGTGCCAGCAGTTACTCCTATGCGTGGCCCGGCTACACCTTC. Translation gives CASSYSYAWPGYTF.

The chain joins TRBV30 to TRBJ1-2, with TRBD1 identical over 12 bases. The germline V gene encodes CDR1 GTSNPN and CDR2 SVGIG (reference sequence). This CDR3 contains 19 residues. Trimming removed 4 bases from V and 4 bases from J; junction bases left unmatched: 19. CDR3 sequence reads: CAWIPIDSGTGGFSYGYTF. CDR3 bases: TGTGCCTGGATCCCGATCGACTCCGGGACAGGGGGCTTCTCCTATGGCTACACCTTC.

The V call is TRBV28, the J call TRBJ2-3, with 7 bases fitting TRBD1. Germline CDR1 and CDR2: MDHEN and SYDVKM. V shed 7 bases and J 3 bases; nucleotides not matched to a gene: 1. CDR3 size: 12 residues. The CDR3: CASTTGTDTQYF. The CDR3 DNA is TGTGCCAGCACGACAGGGACAGATACGCAGTATTTT.

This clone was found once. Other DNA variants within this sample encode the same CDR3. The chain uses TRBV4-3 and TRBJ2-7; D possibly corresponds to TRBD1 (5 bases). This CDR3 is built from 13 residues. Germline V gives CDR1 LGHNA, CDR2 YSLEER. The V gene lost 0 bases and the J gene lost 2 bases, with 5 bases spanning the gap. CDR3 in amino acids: CASSQDRAYEQYF. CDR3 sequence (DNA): TGCGCCAGCAGCCAAGACAGGGCCTACGAGCAGTACTTC.

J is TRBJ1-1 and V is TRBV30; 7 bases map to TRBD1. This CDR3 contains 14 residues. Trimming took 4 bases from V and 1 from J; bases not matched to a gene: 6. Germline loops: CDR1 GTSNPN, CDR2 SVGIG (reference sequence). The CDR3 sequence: CAWTRDRGNTEAFF. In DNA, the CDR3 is TGTGCCTGGACCAGGGACAGAGGGAACACTGAAGCTTTCTTT.

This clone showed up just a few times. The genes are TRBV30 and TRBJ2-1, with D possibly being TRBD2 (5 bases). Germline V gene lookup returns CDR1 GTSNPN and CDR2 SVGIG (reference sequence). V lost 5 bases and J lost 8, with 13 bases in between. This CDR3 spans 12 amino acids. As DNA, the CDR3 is TGTGCCTGGTCCCCGGGAAGGGATGAGCAGTTCTTC. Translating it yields CAWSPGRDEQFF.

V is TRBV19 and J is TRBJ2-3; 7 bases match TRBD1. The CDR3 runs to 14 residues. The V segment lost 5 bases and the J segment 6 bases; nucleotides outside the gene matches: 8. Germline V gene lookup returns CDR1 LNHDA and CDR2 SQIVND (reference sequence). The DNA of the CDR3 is TGTGCCAGTAGTCTAGGGGACAGTTGGGATACGCAGTATTTT. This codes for CASSLGDSWDTQYF.

Here the CDR3 reads CASSRKGAYGYTF. CDR3 in DNA: TGTGCCAGCAGTCGGAAGGGGGCCTATGGCTACACCTTC. The chain uses TRBV27 and TRBJ1-2, with 7 bases matching TRBD1. This CDR3 has 13 residues. Unmatched junction bases numbered 4, after V lost 5 bases and J lost 4 bases. Germline assignment: CDR1 MNHEY and CDR2 SMNVEV (reference sequence).

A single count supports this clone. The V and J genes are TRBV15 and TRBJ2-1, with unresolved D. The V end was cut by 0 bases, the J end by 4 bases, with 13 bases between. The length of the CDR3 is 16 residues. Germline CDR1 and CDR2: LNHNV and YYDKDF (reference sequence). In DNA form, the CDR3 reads TGTGCCACCAGCAGAGATCTTGATGGCCGTTACAATGAGCAGTTCTTC. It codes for CATSRDLDGRYNEQFF.

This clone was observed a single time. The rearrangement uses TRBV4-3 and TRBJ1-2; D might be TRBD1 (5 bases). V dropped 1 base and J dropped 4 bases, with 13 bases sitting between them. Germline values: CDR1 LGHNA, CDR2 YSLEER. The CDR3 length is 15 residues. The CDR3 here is CASSQGRGGTYGYTF. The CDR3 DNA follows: TGCGCCAGCAGCCAAGGGAGGGGCGGGACCTATGGCTACACCTTC.

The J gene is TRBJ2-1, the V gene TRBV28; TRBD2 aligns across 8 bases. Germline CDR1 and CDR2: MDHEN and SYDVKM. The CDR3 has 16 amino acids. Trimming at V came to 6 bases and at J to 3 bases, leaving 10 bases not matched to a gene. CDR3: CASSNQGTRRYNEQFF. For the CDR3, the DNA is TGTGCCAGCAGCAACCAAGGGACTAGGCGCTACAATGAGCAGTTCTTC. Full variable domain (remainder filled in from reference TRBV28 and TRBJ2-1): DVKVTQSSRYLVKRTGEKVFLECVQDMDHENMFWYRQDPGLGLRLIYFSYDVKMKEKGDIPEGYSVSREKKERFSLILESASTNQTSMYLCASSNQGTRRYNEQFFGPGTRLTVL.

CDR3 residues: CASRVTGGAGTGELFF. The CDR3 DNA is TGTGCCAGCAGAGTAACAGGGGGAGCGGGGACCGGGGAGCTGTTTTTT. This chain links TRBV28 with TRBJ2-2, with D perhaps matching TRBD1 (8 bases). This CDR3 comprises 16 residues. Trimming cost V 6 bases and J 5 bases, with 19 bases left between them. CDR1 and CDR2 from the germline V gene are MDHEN and SYDVKM. The full variable domain, rest sourced from reference TRBV28 and TRBJ2-2, is DVKVTQSSRYLVKRTGEKVFLECVQDMDHENMFWYRQDPGLGLRLIYFSYDVKMKEKGDIPEGYSVSREKKERFSLILESASTNQTSMYLCASRVTGGAGTGELFFGEGSRLTVL.

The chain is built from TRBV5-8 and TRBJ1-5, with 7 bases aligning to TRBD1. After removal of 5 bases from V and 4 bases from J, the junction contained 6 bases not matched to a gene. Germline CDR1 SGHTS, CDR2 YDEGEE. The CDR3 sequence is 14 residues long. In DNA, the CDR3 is TGTGCCAGCAGGCAGGGACAGCCGAATCAGCCCCAGCATTTT. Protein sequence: CASRQGQPNQPQHF.

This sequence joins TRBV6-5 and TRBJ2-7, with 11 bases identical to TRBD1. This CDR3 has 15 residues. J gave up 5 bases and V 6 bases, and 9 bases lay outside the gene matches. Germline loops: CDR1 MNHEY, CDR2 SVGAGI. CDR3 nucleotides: TGTGCCAGCAGGAACATCTGGACAGGGGGCCACGAGCAGTACTTC. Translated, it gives CASRNIWTGGHEQYF.

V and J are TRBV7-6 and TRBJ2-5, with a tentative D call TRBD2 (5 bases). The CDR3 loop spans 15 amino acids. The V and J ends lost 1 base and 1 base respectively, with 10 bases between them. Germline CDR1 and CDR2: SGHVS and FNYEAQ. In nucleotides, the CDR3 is TGTGCCAGCAGCTTAGTCGCAGCGGCCCAAGAGACCCAGTACTTC. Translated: CASSLVAAAQETQYF.

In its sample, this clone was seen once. The CDR3 nucleotides read TGTGCCAGCAGCTTAGACAAGATCTCTGGAAACACCATATATTTT. It codes for CASSLDKISGNTIYF. The chain recombines TRBV7-2 with TRBJ1-3; D is uncertain. With 1 base removed from V and 0 bases from J, the gap between germline ends came to 7 bases. This CDR3 has 15 amino acids. Germline-derived CDR1 and CDR2 are SGHTA and FQGNSA.

In DNA form, the CDR3 reads TGTGCCAGCAGCTTTAGAGTGACGCGGGACTCCTACAATGAGCAGTTCTTC. It is translated as CASSFRVTRDSYNEQFF. The chain couples TRBV7-2 to TRBJ2-1; D may be TRBD2 (6 bases). The CDR3 has 17 amino acids. CDR1 is SGHTA, CDR2 FQGNSA, per germline. The germline V and J ends were trimmed by 3 bases and 0 bases, with 15 bases remaining between them.

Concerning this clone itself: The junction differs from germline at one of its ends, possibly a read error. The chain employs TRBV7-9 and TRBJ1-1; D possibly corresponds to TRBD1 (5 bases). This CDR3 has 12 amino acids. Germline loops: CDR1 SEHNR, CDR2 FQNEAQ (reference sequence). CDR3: CASSLDTIGGTF. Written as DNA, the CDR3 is TGTGCCAGCAGCCTAGACACCATCGGGGGAACCTTT.

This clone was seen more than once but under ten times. Here the CDR3 DNA reads TGCGCCAGCAGCCAAGACCCCGGACTGGCCGAGTCCTATGGCTACACCTTC. Translating gives CASSQDPGLAESYGYTF. This chain uses TRBV4-1 with TRBJ1-2; D is unresolved. Germline CDR1 MGHRA, CDR2 YSYEKL. This CDR3 is 17 amino acids long. Deletions cut 0 bases from V and 4 bases from J, with 18 bases between.

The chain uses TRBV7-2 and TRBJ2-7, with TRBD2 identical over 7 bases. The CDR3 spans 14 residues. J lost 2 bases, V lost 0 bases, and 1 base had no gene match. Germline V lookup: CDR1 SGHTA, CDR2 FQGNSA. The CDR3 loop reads CASSLARGAYEQYF. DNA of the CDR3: TGTGCCAGCAGCTTAGCCCGGGGGGCCTACGAGCAGTACTTC. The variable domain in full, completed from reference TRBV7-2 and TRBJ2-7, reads GAGVSQSPSNKVTEKGKDVELRCDPISGHTALYWYRQSLGQGLEFLIYFQGNSAPDKSGLPSDRFSAERTGGSVSTLTIQRTQQEDSAVYLCASSLARGAYEQYFGPGTRLTVT.